Presented here are 27 T cell receptor beta chains from one specimen sequenced in a study of blood T cells in healthy people across ages. With a J-beta primer mix and a sample-barcoded 5' primer, a second PCR ran about 6 to 11 cycles. TCRdb reanalysed the 5' RACE reads using MiXCR and keeps one entry per CDR3 protein. The sample has around 1,700,000 distinct CDR3 sequences, 25% to 30% seen once. Sequencing was carried out using blood. These receptors all come from a woman aged 25 to 39 in good health.

This clonotype appeared a few times. V usage is TRBV14 and J usage is TRBJ2-1, with D possibly being TRBD2 (5 bases). The V and J ends lost 4 bases and 9 bases respectively, with 16 bases between them. The CDR3 has 14 residues. In germline, CDR1 is SGHDN, CDR2 FVKESK. CDR3 in DNA: TGTGCCAGCAGCCCCCTGGGAGTTTCCTCTGAGCAGTTCTTC. The encoded protein is CASSPLGVSSEQFF. The full variable domain, in which reference TRBV14 and TRBJ2-1 provide the parts outside the CDR3, is EAGVTQFPSHSVIEKGQTVTLRCDPISGHDNLYWYRRVMGKEIKFLLHFVKESKQDESGMPNNRFLAERTGGTYSTLKVQPAELEDSGVYFCASSPLGVSSEQFFGPGTRLTVL.

The CDR3: CASAINYGYTF. CDR3 coding DNA: TGTGCCAGCGCAATAAACTATGGCTACACCTTC. The chain couples TRBV28 to TRBJ1-2, with D uncertain. This CDR3 spans 11 amino acids. V lost 8 bases and J 2 bases, leaving 6 bases between the germline ends. The germline CDR1 and CDR2 sequences are MDHEN and SYDVKM.

The chain employs TRBV12-3 or TRBV12-4 and TRBJ2-4; 8 nucleotides match TRBD1. The junction had 7 bases not matched to a gene; V was cut back by 3 bases and J by 3 bases. CDR3 length: 16 amino acids. The CDR3 sequence: CASSFWTGKGKNIQYF. The CDR3 coding sequence is TGTGCCAGCAGTTTCTGGACAGGGAAGGGCAAAAACATTCAGTACTTC.

The sample holds a few counts of this clonotype. The CDR3 spells CASSASRGWSQPQHF. The CDR3 region has the DNA TGTGCCAGCAGCGCCTCCCGGGGCTGGAGTCAGCCCCAGCATTTT. The J gene is TRBJ1-5, the V gene TRBV7-6, with a possible D match to TRBD1 (5 bases). V shed 5 bases and J shed 6 bases, with 17 bases lying between them. Germline assignment: CDR1 SGHVS and CDR2 FNYEAQ. This CDR3 has 15 residues.

Details on this clonotype: This clone may be a read error of a much larger clone one base away. The V call is TRBV24-1, the J call TRBJ1-2; weak D call: TRBD1 (6 bases). Germline CDR1 and CDR2: KGHDR and SFDVKD. The CDR3 totals 14 residues. Trimming cost V 0 bases and J 4 bases, with 8 bases left between them. CDR3: CATSDLTGSYGYTF. CDR3 nucleotide sequence: TGTGCCACCAGTGATTTGACAGGGTCCTATGGCTACACCTTC.

V gene TRBV29-1 combines with J gene TRBJ2-2; a weak D match, TRBD1 (6 bases). CDR1 is SQVTM, CDR2 ANQGSEA, per germline. The V end was cut by 7 bases, the J end by 4 bases, with 13 bases between. The CDR3 contains 13 residues. The CDR3 coding sequence is TGCAGCGCTAGGGGGTCAGCCACCGGGGAGCTGTTTTTT. Translating it yields CSARGSATGELFF.

There are many counts of this clonotype. The chain uses TRBV20-1 and TRBJ2-7; D remains unclear. With 0 bases removed from V and 0 bases from J, the gap between germline ends came to 12 bases. This CDR3 contains 15 residues. The V gene's germline CDR1 is DFQATT and CDR2 SNEGSKA (reference sequence). The CDR3: CSARDPDMSSYEQYF. Written as DNA, the CDR3 is TGCAGTGCTAGAGATCCCGACATGAGCTCCTACGAGCAGTACTTC.

The J gene is TRBJ2-1, the V gene TRBV6-6; D is possibly TRBD2 (5 bases). This CDR3 has 17 residues. Trimming shortened V by 0 bases and J by 0 bases, and 12 bases separated the two germline ends. The germline V gene encodes CDR1 MNHNY and CDR2 SVGAGI (reference sequence). The CDR3 sequence is CASSYSVGVASYNEQFF. DNA for the CDR3: TGTGCCAGCAGTTACTCCGTCGGGGTGGCCTCCTACAATGAGCAGTTCTTC.

This clonotype was detected only once. Mismatch with germline at one junction end may stem from a read error. The chain couples TRBV29-1 to TRBJ2-3; D is unclear. This CDR3 is built from 12 residues. Germline V gives CDR1 SQVTM, CDR2 ANQGSEA. The CDR3 nucleotides read TGCAGCGTTGAAGATAAAATAGATATGCAGTATTTT. This sequence encodes CSVEDKIDMQYF.

J is TRBJ1-3 and V is TRBV11-1; TRBD1 aligns across 9 bases. The CDR3 runs to 21 residues. In germline, CDR1 is SGHAT, CDR2 FQDESV (reference sequence). V gave up 5 bases and J gave up 0 bases; unmatched junction bases: 20. CDR3 sequence: CASSPHLTGTGFSFSGNTIYF. The CDR3 DNA sequence: TGTGCCAGCAGCCCCCACCTGACCGGGACAGGGTTCTCTTTCTCTGGAAACACCATATATTTT.

The table lists this clonotype with a few counts. The rearrangement uses TRBV28 and TRBJ2-7; 7 bases line up with TRBD1. The J call may be in error: the DNA end matches TRBJ2-5 better. Germline V gene lookup returns CDR1 MDHEN and CDR2 SYDVKM. This CDR3 comprises 13 residues. The CDR3 is CASTLTGTQTQYF. The CDR3 DNA is TGTGCCAGCACCCTGACAGGGACACAGACCCAGTACTTC.

The V call is TRBV7-3, the J call TRBJ2-3; D could derive from TRBD1 or TRBD2 (7 bases each). Germline V lookup: CDR1 SGHTA, CDR2 FQGTGA. This CDR3 has 15 amino acids. V lost 3 bases and J lost 4, with 14 bases in between. In nucleotides, the CDR3 is TGTGCCAGCAGCTTCCGGGGAGGGGGCGCAGATACGCAGTATTTT. This sequence encodes CASSFRGGGADTQYF.

This clonotype has more than one count but fewer than ten. CDR3 nucleotides: TGTGCCAGCAGCCGACGCCCGGACAGGGGCGGCGAGCAGTACTTC. Translated: CASSRRPDRGGEQYF. This chain joins TRBV14 and TRBJ2-7; 9 nucleotides line up with TRBD1. V was clipped by 4 bases and J by 6 bases; unmatched bases: 10. This CDR3 contains 15 residues. Germline V gene sequence: CDR1 SGHDN, CDR2 FVKESK.

The chain links TRBV2 to TRBJ1-2; TRBD1 matches 7 bases. J was trimmed by 7 bases and V by 8 bases; bases with no gene match: 7. Germline assignment: CDR1 SNHLY and CDR2 FYNNEI. The CDR3 spans 12 residues. DNA for the CDR3: TGTGCCAGCTCGACAGGGATCGGTGGCTACACCTTC. Amino acids: CASSTGIGGYTF. Full variable domain (rest looked up from reference TRBV2 and TRBJ1-2): EPEVTQTPSHQVTQMGQEVILRCVPISNHLYFYWYRQILGQKVEFLVSFYNNEISEKSEIFDDQFSVERPDGSNFTLKIRSTKLEDSAMYFCASSTGIGGYTFGSGTRLTVV.

About this clonotype itself: This could be a read error, since a much larger clone is one nucleotide away. The rearrangement links TRBV4-3 to TRBJ1-2; D uncertain. Germline CDR1 and CDR2: LGHNA and YSLEER. CDR3 size: 14 residues. This chain's CDR3 is CASSQDFQAYGHTF. The CDR3 DNA follows: TGCGCCAGCAGCCAAGACTTCCAGGCCTATGGCCACACCTTC.

V is TRBV20-1 and J is TRBJ1-3; no reliable D call. Germline CDR1 and CDR2: DFQATT and SNEGSKA (reference sequence). The CDR3 loop spans 16 amino acids. Trimming pared 0 bases from V and 0 bases from J, leaving 12 bases between. The CDR3, as DNA: TGCAGTGCTAGAGATGTCGGAAAGAGCTCTGGAAACACCATATATTTT. Translating it yields CSARDVGKSSGNTIYF.

In the case of this clonotype: The junction departs from the called germline gene at one end, perhaps through a read error. J is TRBJ2-1 and V is TRBV5-1; either TRBD1 or TRBD2 may fit D (5 bases each). Germline CDR1 and CDR2: SGHRS and YFSETQ. This CDR3 has 13 amino acids. CDR3 DNA: TGTGCCAGCAGCCCCACTAGGGGCAATGAGCAGTTCTTC. Amino acid sequence: CASSPTRGNEQFF.

In its sample, this clonotype was seen a few times. A read error may account for a junction end that differs from germline. This sequence joins TRBV12-3 or TRBV12-4 and TRBJ2-7; maybe TRBD2 (5 bases). This CDR3 contains 14 residues. CDR3 amino acids: CTSSPTRGPYEQYF. CDR3 sequence (DNA): TGTACCAGCAGTCCTACTCGAGGGCCCTACGAGCAGTACTTC.

This clonotype was detected only once. The V gene is TRBV4-1, the J gene TRBJ1-1; D uncertain. The V end was cut by 5 bases, the J end by 5 bases, with 15 bases between. The CDR3 consists of 14 residues. Germline V gives CDR1 MGHRA, CDR2 YSYEKL. The CDR3: CASSKNQQWTEAFF. CDR3 coding DNA: TGCGCCAGCAGCAAGAATCAACAGTGGACTGAAGCTTTCTTT.

V and J are TRBV9 and TRBJ2-3; D assignment may be TRBD1 or TRBD2 (6 bases each). In germline, CDR1 is SGDLS, CDR2 YYNGEE. This CDR3 has 16 amino acids. Trimming removed 0 bases at V and 2 bases at J, with 13 bases between. This chain's CDR3 is CASSVGGAPVTDTQYF. The CDR3 DNA reads as TGTGCCAGCAGCGTAGGGGGGGCCCCGGTCACAGATACGCAGTATTTT.

This CDR3 reads CASSLRRGEKAFF. The CDR3 DNA follows: TGCGCCAGCAGCCTCCGGCGGGGGGAAAAAGCTTTCTTT. This chain uses TRBV4-3 with TRBJ1-1; TRBD1 is a possible D gene (5 bases). The CDR3 sequence is 13 residues long. V was shortened by 4 bases and J by 9 bases, with 15 bases between the two germline ends. CDR1 and CDR2 from the germline V gene are LGHNA and YSLEER.

In this sample, this clonotype turned up many times. The rearrangement joins TRBV3-1 to TRBJ2-5; 9 bases line up with TRBD1. The CDR3 runs to 15 residues. The V and J ends lost 6 bases and 5 bases, in that order; junction bases with no gene match: 10. The germline CDR1 and CDR2 sequences are LGHDT and YNNKEL (reference sequence). The CDR3 DNA sequence: TGTGCCAGCAGGGAAACAGGGGGCAATGCGGAGACCCAGTACTTC. Amino acid sequence: CASRETGGNAETQYF.

The chain couples TRBV10-3 to TRBJ1-4, with D hard to call. CDR1 and CDR2 from the germline V gene are ENHRY and SYGVKD. Trimming removed 0 bases at V and 3 bases at J, with 2 bases between. The CDR3 extends over 13 amino acids. The CDR3 DNA is TGTGCCATCAGTGAGTCCCCTAATGAAAAACTGTTTTTT. It translates to CAISESPNEKLFF.

The gene calls are TRBV20-1 and TRBJ2-5, with D tentatively TRBD2 (5 bases). The V gene's germline CDR1 is DFQATT and CDR2 SNEGSKA (reference sequence). The length of the CDR3 is 13 residues. V shed 3 bases and J shed 1 base, with 9 bases lying between them. The CDR3 nucleotides read TGCAGTGCTAGGGACGGACTCCAAGAGACCCAGTACTTC. This translates into CSARDGLQETQYF.

The chain recombines TRBV6-1 with TRBJ1-6; D call uncertain. Germline loops: CDR1 MNHNS, CDR2 SASEGT. The CDR3 spans 17 residues. Between the trimmed V and J ends, which lost 7 bases and 0 bases, there was a span of 16 bases. The CDR3: CASTKLVPPSYNSPLHF. In nucleotides, the CDR3 is TGTGCCAGCACAAAGTTGGTACCACCCTCCTATAATTCACCCCTCCACTTT.

The chain links TRBV6-1 to TRBJ1-4; D is possibly TRBD1 (6 bases). The CDR3 is 17 amino acids. CDR1 and CDR2 from the germline V gene are MNHNS and SASEGT. The V gene lost 0 bases and the J gene lost 10 bases, with 21 bases spanning the gap. Here the CDR3 DNA reads TGTGCCAGCAGTGAAGCCTGGACATCTCTAGGGGGAGGAAAACTGTTTTTT. As protein: CASSEAWTSLGGGKLFF.

The chain recombines TRBV20-1 with TRBJ1-4, with 7 positions matching TRBD1. Germline values: CDR1 DFQATT, CDR2 SNEGSKA (reference sequence). CDR3 length: 14 residues. V was clipped by 0 bases and J by 6 bases; unmatched bases: 4. DNA for the CDR3: TGCAGTGCTAGAGAGGGGGGGACAGATGAAAAACTGTTTTTT. Encoded protein: CSAREGGTDEKLFF.